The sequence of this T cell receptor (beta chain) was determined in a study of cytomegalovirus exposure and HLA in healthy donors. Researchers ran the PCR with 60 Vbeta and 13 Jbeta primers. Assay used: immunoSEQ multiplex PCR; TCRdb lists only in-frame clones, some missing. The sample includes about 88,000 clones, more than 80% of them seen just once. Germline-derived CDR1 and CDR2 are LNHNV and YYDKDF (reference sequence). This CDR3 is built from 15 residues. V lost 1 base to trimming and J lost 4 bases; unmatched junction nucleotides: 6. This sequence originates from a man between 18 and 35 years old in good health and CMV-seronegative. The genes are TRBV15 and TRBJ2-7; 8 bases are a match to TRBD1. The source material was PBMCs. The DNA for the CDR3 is TGTGCCACCAGCAGAGGAGGACAGGGAAGATACGAGCAGTACTTC. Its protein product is CATSRGGQGRYEQYF.